Below, one T cell receptor (beta chain) is given with its context. These data come from a study of T cell changes during pregnancy in multiple sclerosis. This CDR3 is 16 amino acids long. The V and J ends lost 3 bases and 6 bases, in that order; junction bases with no gene match: 6. CDR1 is LGHNA and CDR2 is YNFKEQ in the germline V gene. Method: immunoSEQ multiplex PCR; TCRdb's copy keeps in-frame clones and lacks some. The table includes tens of thousands of clones, approximately 92% detected once. The specimen comprised CD4+ T cells from peripheral blood mononuclear cells, sampled after pregnancy. This receptor was taken from a female donor with multiple sclerosis, enrolled in a pregnancy study. The chain is built from TRBV4-2 and TRBJ2-1; 12 positions match TRBD2. The CDR3 DNA sequence: TGTGCCAGCAGCCATGATCTACTAGCGGGGGGCAATGAGCAGTTCTTC. Its translation is CASSHDLLAGGNEQFF.